This T cell receptor (beta chain) was documented in a study of control samples from healthy donors and cancer patients. Produced via immunoSEQ multiplex PCR; TCRdb's table is partial and in-frame only. Among tens of thousands of clones listed, 90% to 95% were seen once. The sequenced sample was blood. This TCR came from a man under 40 in good health.

CDR3 residues: CASSRAGTTLDYGYTF. CDR3 coding DNA: TGCGCCAGCAGCCGGGCCGGTACGACCCTCGACTATGGCTACACCTTC. The chain is built from TRBV4-3 and TRBJ1-2; D is uncertain. This CDR3 is 16 amino acids long. V was shortened by 4 bases and J by 3 bases, with 18 bases between the two germline ends. From germline, CDR1 is LGHNA and CDR2 YSLEER.